Here is one TCR beta chain with its context. In the original processing: Scientists estimated how many nucleated cells there were by amplifying reference gene primers. Clones were sequenced by immunoSEQ multiplex PCR, and TCRdb holds only the in-frame ones, with some missing. V, J and clone size reflect that table, while D and trimming were determined from the DNA. The profile shows approximately 280,000 clones, around 90% of them singletons. V dropped 5 bases and J dropped 4 bases, with 11 bases sitting between them. There are 13 residues in the CDR3. Germline V lookup: CDR1 PRHDT, CDR2 FYEKMQ (reference sequence). Which cohort a participant joined came from the clinical history participants gave. The data were obtained in a study of blood T cell repertoires in COVID-19. Whole-study context: PBMCs, B-cell-depleted T cells, or T cells provided the cDNA or gDNA that made up the material.

The chain is built from TRBV13 and TRBJ2-5; D remains ambiguous. The sequence derives from a woman in her thirties or forties who had recovered from COVID-19. Sequencing used PBMCs or T cells enriched from blood (not recorded which). CDR3 sequence (DNA): TGTGCCAGCAGCCACCTCTCCGGAGAGACCCAGTACTTC. Residues: CASSHLSGETQYF.